Listed below are T cell receptor beta chains from one sample, sequenced in a study of regulatory T cells in long-lasting Graves disease. TCRdb recomputed calls from the multiplex PCR reads with MiXCR, one row per CDR3 protein. The sample has hundreds of thousands of distinct CDR3 sequences, 20% to 25% seen once. Sequenced material: peripheral blood mononuclear cells (PBMCs), taken when the disease was refractory, from a patient treated with antithyroid drugs. These TCRs come from a female donor with Graves disease. Each CDR3 is given with its conserved first and last residue. The order of the fields is V gene, J gene, clone size, D gene, CDR3 protein, CDR3 DNA. D genes are given only for firm matches. Part of the rows lack a size; the others show once, few, many or a class for expanded clones.

V: TRBV5-1
J: TRBJ1-1
size: few
D: NA
CDR3: CASSPSPGRMNTEAFF
DNA: TGCGCCAGCAGCCCCTCCCCGGGCAGAATGAACACTGAAGCTTTCTTT

V: TRBV7-9
J: TRBJ1-5
size: few
D: NA
CDR3: CASSSGGRATQHF
DNA: TGTGCCAGCAGCTCCGGGGGCAGGGCAACTCAGCATTTT

V: TRBV7-2
J: TRBJ2-4
size: few
D: TRBD1
CDR3: CASSLASGQGRIQYF
DNA: TGTGCCAGCAGCTTAGCGAGCGGACAGGGCCGAATTCAGTACTTC

V: TRBV28
J: TRBJ2-4
size: many
D: NA
CDR3: CASSLELGAKNIQYF
DNA: TGTGCCAGCAGTTTAGAATTGGGGGCCAAAAACATTCAGTACTTC

V: TRBV5-1
J: TRBJ1-1
size: many
D: NA
CDR3: CASSLVREGGDSMNTEAFF
DNA: TGCGCCAGCAGCTTGGTGCGCGAGGGGGGCGACAGCATGAACACTGAAGCTTTCTTT

V: TRBV19
J: TRBJ2-7
size: NA
D: NA
CDR3: CASRETGTALYEQYF
DNA: TGTGCCAGTAGAGAAACCGGGACGGCACTCTACGAGCAGTACTTC

V: TRBV7-2
J: TRBJ1-5
size: NA
D: NA
CDR3: CASSLAGRIRKGNQPQHF
DNA: TGTGCCAGCAGCTTAGCGGGTAGGATAAGGAAGGGCAATCAGCCCCAGCATTTT

V: TRBV11-1
J: TRBJ2-1
size: NA
D: TRBD2
CDR3: CASSSAGVRGNEQFF
DNA: TGTGCCAGCAGCTCTGCGGGAGTGCGGGGCAATGAGCAGTTCTTC

V: TRBV11-3
J: TRBJ1-2
size: NA
D: TRBD1
CDR3: CASSPETGAANYGYTF
DNA: TGTGCCAGCAGCCCCGAGACAGGGGCCGCTAACTATGGCTACACCTTC

V: TRBV28
J: TRBJ1-1
size: many
D: NA
CDR3: CASSPERWLYMNTEAFF
DNA: TGTGCCAGCAGTCCCGAAAGGTGGCTGTACATGAACACTGAAGCTTTCTTT

V: TRBV28
J: TRBJ2-7
size: many
D: NA
CDR3: CASSSQGRGYEQYF
DNA: TGTGCCAGCAGTTCCCAGGGCCGGGGCTACGAGCAGTACTTC

V: TRBV7-9
J: TRBJ2-2
size: NA
D: TRBD2
CDR3: CASSSVAGGPGELFF
DNA: TGTGCCAGCAGCTCCGTAGCGGGAGGGCCCGGGGAGCTGTTTTTT

V: TRBV15
J: TRBJ1-1
size: many
D: NA
CDR3: CATSIRGGGGSPNTEAFF
DNA: TGTGCCACCAGCATAAGAGGGGGGGGGGGCAGCCCGAACACTGAAGCTTTCTTT

V: TRBV6-1
J: TRBJ2-7
size: few
D: TRBD1
CDR3: CATEDGTGLNEQYF
DNA: TGTGCCACCGAAGACGGGACAGGGTTGAACGAGCAGTACTTC

V: TRBV10-3
J: TRBJ2-1
size: NA
D: TRBD2
CDR3: CAISESGGRANEQFF
DNA: TGTGCCATCAGTGAGTCGGGCGGGAGGGCCAATGAGCAGTTCTTC

V: TRBV29-1
J: TRBJ2-7
size: NA
D: TRBD1
CDR3: CSATGGIDEQYF
DNA: TGCAGCGCGACAGGGGGCATCGACGAGCAGTACTTC

V: TRBV3-1
J: TRBJ1-5
size: NA
D: NA
CDR3: CASSQTANSNQPQHF
DNA: TGTGCCAGCAGCCAAACAGCAAATAGCAATCAGCCCCAGCATTTT

V: TRBV11-3
J: TRBJ2-5
size: many
D: TRBD1
CDR3: CASSFSGWDRQETQYF
DNA: TGTGCCAGCAGCTTTTCCGGTTGGGACAGGCAAGAGACCCAGTACTTC

V: TRBV27
J: TRBJ1-1
size: few
D: NA
CDR3: CASSSAGYVFF
DNA: TGTGCCAGCAGTTCGGCAGGGTACGTTTTCTTT

V: TRBV10-3
J: TRBJ1-1
size: many
D: NA
CDR3: CAISESDTEAFF
DNA: TGTGCCATCAGTGAGTCGGACACTGAAGCTTTCTTT

V: TRBV30
J: TRBJ2-3
size: NA
D: TRBD2
CDR3: CAWTSGGIPDTQYF
DNA: TGTGCCTGGACTAGCGGGGGTATTCCAGATACGCAGTATTTT

V: TRBV29-1
J: TRBJ2-5
size: NA
D: TRBD2
CDR3: CSVEGGGTRETQYF
DNA: TGCAGCGTTGAAGGGGGGGGGACTAGGGAGACCCAGTACTTC

V: TRBV7-3
J: TRBJ2-1
size: NA
D: TRBD2
CDR3: CASSLIRTSGGYNEQFF
DNA: TGTGCCAGCAGCTTAATCAGAACTAGCGGGGGTTACAATGAGCAGTTCTTC

V: TRBV4-2
J: TRBJ1-4
size: few
D: NA
CDR3: CASSQVWGVSEKLFF
DNA: TGTGCCAGCAGCCAAGTCTGGGGTGTAAGTGAAAAACTGTTTTTT

V: TRBV6-1
J: TRBJ2-7
size: once
D: NA
CDR3: CASRRGHPSYERYF
DNA: TGTGCCAGCAGACGGGGACACCCGAGCTACGAGCGGTACTTC

V: TRBV29-1
J: TRBJ2-1
size: NA
D: NA
CDR3: CSVEVVGWSYNEQFF
DNA: TGCAGCGTTGAAGTTGTGGGGTGGTCCTACAATGAGCAGTTCTTC

V: TRBV7-2
J: TRBJ2-5
size: few
D: TRBD2
CDR3: CASSPDSGGQETQYF
DNA: TGTGCCAGCAGCCCAGATTCGGGGGGTCAAGAGACCCAGTACTTC

V: TRBV6-1
J: TRBJ1-1
size: NA
D: NA
CDR3: CASSSARNTEAFF
DNA: TGTGCCAGCAGTAGTGCAAGGAACACTGAAGCTTTCTTT

V: TRBV28
J: TRBJ2-7
size: few
D: NA
CDR3: CASSLSGLQYF
DNA: TGTGCCAGCAGTTTAAGCGGACTCCAGTACTTC

V: TRBV28
J: TRBJ2-7
size: many
D: TRBD2
CDR3: CASSSPWASGPSSYEQYF
DNA: TGTGCCAGCAGTTCCCCCTGGGCTAGCGGGCCGAGCTCCTACGAGCAGTACTTC

V: TRBV28
J: TRBJ1-2
size: many
D: NA
CDR3: CASSPSDSHGYTF
DNA: TGTGCCAGCAGTCCATCCGACAGTCACGGCTACACCTTC

V: TRBV6-1
J: TRBJ1-3
size: NA
D: TRBD1
CDR3: CASSGDRGGNTIYF
DNA: TGTGCCAGCAGTGGGGACAGGGGTGGAAACACCATATATTTT

V: TRBV7-2
J: TRBJ1-1
size: few
D: TRBD1
CDR3: CASSLAIGQGLFPEAFF
DNA: TGTGCCAGCAGCTTAGCGATAGGACAGGGACTGTTCCCTGAAGCTTTCTTT

V: TRBV6-1
J: TRBJ2-5
size: NA
D: NA
CDR3: CASMGRTQETQYF
DNA: TGTGCCAGCATGGGCAGGACCCAAGAGACCCAGTACTTC

V: TRBV20-1
J: TRBJ2-5
size: few
D: NA
CDR3: CSAIGAQETQYF
DNA: TGCAGTGCTATCGGGGCACAAGAGACCCAGTACTTC

V: TRBV30
J: TRBJ2-2
size: few
D: NA
CDR3: CAWGRGAAGELFF
DNA: TGTGCCTGGGGCCGTGGGGCGGCCGGGGAGCTGTTTTTT

V: TRBV30
J: TRBJ1-1
size: few
D: NA
CDR3: CAWTTGAGTEAFF
DNA: TGTGCCTGGACTACCGGGGCCGGCACTGAAGCTTTCTTT

V: TRBV27
J: TRBJ2-7
size: NA
D: NA
CDR3: CASSGTASLGEQYF
DNA: TGTGCCAGCAGTGGGACGGCGTCTCTCGGAGAGCAGTACTTC

V: TRBV28
J: TRBJ2-7
size: NA
D: NA
CDR3: CASSQGWVEQYF
DNA: TGTGCCAGCAGCCAAGGGTGGGTCGAGCAGTACTTC